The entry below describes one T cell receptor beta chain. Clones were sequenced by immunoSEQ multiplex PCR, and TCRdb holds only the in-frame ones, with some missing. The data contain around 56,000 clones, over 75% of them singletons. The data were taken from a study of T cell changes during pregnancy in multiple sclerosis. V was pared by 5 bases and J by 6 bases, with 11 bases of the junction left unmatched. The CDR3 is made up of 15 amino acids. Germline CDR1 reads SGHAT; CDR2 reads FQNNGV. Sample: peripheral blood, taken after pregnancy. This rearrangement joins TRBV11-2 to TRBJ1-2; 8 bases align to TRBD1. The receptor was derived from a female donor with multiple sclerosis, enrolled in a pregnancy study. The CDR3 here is CASSPTRTGIDGYTF. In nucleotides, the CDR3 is TGTGCCAGCAGCCCGACCAGGACAGGGATCGATGGCTACACCTTC.